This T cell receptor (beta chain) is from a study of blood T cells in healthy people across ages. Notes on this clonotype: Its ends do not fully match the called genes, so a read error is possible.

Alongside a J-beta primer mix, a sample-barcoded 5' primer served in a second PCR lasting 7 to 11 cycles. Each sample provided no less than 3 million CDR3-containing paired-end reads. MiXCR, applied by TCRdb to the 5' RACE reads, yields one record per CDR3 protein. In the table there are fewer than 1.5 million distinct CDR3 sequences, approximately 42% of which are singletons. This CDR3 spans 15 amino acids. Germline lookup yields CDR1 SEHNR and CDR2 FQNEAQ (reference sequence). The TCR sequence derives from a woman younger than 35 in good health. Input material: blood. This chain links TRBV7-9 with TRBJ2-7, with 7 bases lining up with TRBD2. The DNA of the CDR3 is TGTGCCAGCAGCCTAGCGATAGGACTAGCCTACGAGCAGTACTTC. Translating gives CASSLAIGLAYEQYF.